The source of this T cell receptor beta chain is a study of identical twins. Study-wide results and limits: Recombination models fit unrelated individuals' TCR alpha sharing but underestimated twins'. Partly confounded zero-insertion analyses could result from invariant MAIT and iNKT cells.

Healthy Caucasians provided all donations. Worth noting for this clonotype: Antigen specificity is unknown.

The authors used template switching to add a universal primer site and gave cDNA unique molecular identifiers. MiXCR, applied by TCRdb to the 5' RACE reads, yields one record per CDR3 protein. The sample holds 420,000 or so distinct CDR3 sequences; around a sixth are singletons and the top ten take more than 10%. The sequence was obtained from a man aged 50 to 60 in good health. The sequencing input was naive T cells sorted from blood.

For the CDR3, the DNA is TGTGCCACCAGCAGAGATCCCGCGGGGGGGCGGAATGAGCAGTTCTTC. Translated, it gives CATSRDPAGGRNEQFF. The genes are TRBV15 and TRBJ2-1, with 9 bases aligning to TRBD2. With V trimmed by 0 bases and J by 7 bases, 7 bases remained unmatched. The germline CDR1 and CDR2 sequences are LNHNV and YYDKDF (reference sequence). There are 16 residues in the CDR3. The full variable domain, its missing parts supplied by reference TRBV15 and TRBJ2-1, is DAMVIQNPRYQVTQFGKPVTLSCSQTLNHNVMYWYQQKSSQAPKLLFHYYDKDFNNEADTPDNFQSRRPNTSFCFLDIRSPGLGDTAMYLCATSRDPAGGRNEQFFGPGTRLTVL.